This TCR beta chain was identified during a study of shared clonotypes between healthy human individuals. Background on the study: Aged 18 to 49, the donors were a couple of women and three men.

The DNA input per sorted-subset replicate PCR was roughly 0.2 ug, corresponding to around 28,000 T cell genomes. TCRdb's copy holds only in-frame clones and misses some; the assay was immunoSEQ multiplex PCR. The sample includes 2 million to 2.5 million clones, 90% to 96% seen only once; the top ten take 0.1% to 0.15%. V gave up 5 bases and J gave up 4 bases; unmatched junction bases: 5. The CDR3 length is 15 residues. The V gene's germline CDR1 is WSHSY and CDR2 SAAADI. Study-level results: For naive CD4 cells, around 5.1% of clonotypes were shared across four donors. Naive subsets generally had larger estimated richness than memory subsets.

This clone was seen a handful of times. Its antigen is undetermined. The chain links TRBV10-2 to TRBJ1-3; 10 bases match TRBD1. Source material: naive CD4+ T cells sorted from blood. Sample subset: CD45RA+ positively selected. This receptor was identified in a young man in good health. In nucleotides, the CDR3 is TGCGCCAGCAGTTCGGGACAGGGGAGAGGAAACACCATATATTTT. This gives the protein CASSSGQGRGNTIYF.